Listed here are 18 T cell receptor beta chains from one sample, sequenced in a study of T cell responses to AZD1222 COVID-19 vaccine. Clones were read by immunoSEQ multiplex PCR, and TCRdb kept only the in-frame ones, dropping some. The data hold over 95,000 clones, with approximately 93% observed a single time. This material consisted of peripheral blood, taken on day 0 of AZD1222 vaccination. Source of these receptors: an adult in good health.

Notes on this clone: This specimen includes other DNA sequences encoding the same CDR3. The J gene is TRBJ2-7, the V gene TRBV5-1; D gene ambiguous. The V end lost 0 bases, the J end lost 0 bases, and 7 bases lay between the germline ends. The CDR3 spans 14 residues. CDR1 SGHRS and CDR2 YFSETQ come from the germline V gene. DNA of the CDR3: TGCGCCAGCAGCTTGGTGGGAAGCTCCTACGAGCAGTACTTC. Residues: CASSLVGSSYEQYF.

The CDR3 loop is CASSFGGPEGEQYF. The CDR3 DNA is TGTGCCAGCAGCTTCGGGGGCCCGGAGGGAGAGCAGTACTTC. The rearrangement uses TRBV7-2 and TRBJ2-7; D tentatively reads TRBD1 or TRBD2 (6 bases each). CDR1 is SGHTA and CDR2 is FQGNSA in the germline V gene. There are 14 residues in the CDR3. The V gene lost 3 bases and the J gene lost 7 bases, with 16 bases spanning the gap. The complete variable domain, with remaining parts taken from reference TRBV7-2 and TRBJ2-7, reads GAGVSQSPSNKVTEKGKDVELRCDPISGHTALYWYRQSLGQGLEFLIYFQGNSAPDKSGLPSDRFSAERTGGSVSTLTIQRTQQEDSAVYLCASSFGGPEGEQYFGPGTRLTVT.

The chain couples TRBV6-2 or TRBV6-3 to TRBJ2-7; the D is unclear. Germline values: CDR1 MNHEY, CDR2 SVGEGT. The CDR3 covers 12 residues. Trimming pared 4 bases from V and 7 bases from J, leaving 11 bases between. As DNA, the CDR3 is TGTGCCAGCAGTTTTCCCCGGTTGGAGCAGTACTTC. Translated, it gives CASSFPRLEQYF.

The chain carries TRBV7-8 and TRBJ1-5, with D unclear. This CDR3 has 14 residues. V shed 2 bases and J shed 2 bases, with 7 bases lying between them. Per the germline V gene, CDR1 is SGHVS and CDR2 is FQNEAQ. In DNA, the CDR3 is TGTGCCAGCAGCTTAAGTAGGGGCAATCAGCCCCAGCATTTT. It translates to CASSLSRGNQPQHF. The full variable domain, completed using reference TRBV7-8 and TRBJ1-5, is GAGVSQSPRYKVAKRGQDVALRCDPISGHVSLFWYQQALGQGPEFLTYFQNEAQLDKSGLPSDRFFAERPEGSVSTLKIQRTQQEDSAVYLCASSLSRGNQPQHFGDGTRLSIL.

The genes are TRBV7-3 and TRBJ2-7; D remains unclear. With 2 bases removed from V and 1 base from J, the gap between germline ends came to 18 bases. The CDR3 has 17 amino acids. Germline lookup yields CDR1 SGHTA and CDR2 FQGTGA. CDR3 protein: CASSLRQGPAGSYEQYF. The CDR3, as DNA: TGTGCCAGCAGCTTACGCCAAGGGCCGGCCGGATCCTACGAGCAGTACTTC.

The CDR3 is CASSIVGGETQYF. The CDR3 nucleotides read TGTGCCAGTAGTATAGTCGGGGGCGAGACCCAGTACTTC. The chain couples TRBV19 to TRBJ2-5; tentatively, D is TRBD1 or TRBD2 (6 bases each). V lost 1 base to trimming and J lost 5 bases, with 8 bases between them. CDR1 and CDR2 (germline): LNHDA, SQIVND (reference sequence). The CDR3 has 13 residues.

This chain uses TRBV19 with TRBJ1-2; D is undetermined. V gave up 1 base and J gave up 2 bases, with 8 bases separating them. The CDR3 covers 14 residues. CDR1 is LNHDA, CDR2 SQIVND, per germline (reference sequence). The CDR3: CASSIATENYGYTF. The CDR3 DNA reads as TGTGCCAGTAGTATAGCAACAGAGAACTATGGCTACACCTTC.

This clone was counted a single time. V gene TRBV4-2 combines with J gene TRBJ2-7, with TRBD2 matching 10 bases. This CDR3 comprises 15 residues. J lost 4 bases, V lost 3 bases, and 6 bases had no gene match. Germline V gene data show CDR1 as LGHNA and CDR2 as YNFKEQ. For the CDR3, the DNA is TGTGCCAGCAGCCAGGAAGCGGGGGGGCCTTACGAGCAGTACTTC. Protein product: CASSQEAGGPYEQYF.

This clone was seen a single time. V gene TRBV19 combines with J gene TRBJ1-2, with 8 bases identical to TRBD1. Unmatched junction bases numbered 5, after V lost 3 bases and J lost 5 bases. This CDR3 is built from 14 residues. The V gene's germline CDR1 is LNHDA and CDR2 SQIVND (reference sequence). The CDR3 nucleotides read TGTGCCAGTAGTATCGGCGACAGGGGTTATGGCTACACCTTC. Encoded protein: CASSIGDRGYGYTF.

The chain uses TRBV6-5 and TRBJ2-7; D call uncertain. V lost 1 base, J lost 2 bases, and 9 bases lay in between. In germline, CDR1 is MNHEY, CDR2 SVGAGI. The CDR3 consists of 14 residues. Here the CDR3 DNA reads TGTGCCAGCAGTTACTTGGGCAGGACCTACGAGCAGTACTTC. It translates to CASSYLGRTYEQYF.

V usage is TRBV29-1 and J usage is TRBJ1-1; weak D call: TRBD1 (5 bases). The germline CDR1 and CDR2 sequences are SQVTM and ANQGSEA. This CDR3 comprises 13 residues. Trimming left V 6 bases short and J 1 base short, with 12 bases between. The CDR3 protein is CSVRAGGNTEAFF. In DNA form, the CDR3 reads TGCAGCGTACGGGCGGGGGGGAACACTGAAGCTTTCTTT.

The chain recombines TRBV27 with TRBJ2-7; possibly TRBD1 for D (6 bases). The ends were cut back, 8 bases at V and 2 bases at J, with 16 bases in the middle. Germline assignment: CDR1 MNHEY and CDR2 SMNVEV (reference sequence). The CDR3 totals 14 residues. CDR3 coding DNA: TGTGCCAGCTATAAGGGGGATCGCCCCTACGAGCAGTACTTC. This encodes CASYKGDRPYEQYF.

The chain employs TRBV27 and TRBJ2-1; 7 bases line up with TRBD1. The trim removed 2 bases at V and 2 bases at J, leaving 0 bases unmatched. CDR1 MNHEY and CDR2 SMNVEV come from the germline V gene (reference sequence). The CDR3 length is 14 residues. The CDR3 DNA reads TGTGCCAGCAGTTTAGGGACAGCCTACAATGAGCAGTTCTTC. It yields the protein CASSLGTAYNEQFF.

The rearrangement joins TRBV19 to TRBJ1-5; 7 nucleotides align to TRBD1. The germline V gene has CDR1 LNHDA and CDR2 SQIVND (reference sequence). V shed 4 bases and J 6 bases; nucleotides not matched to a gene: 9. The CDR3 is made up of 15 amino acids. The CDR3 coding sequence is TGTGCCAGTAGTACGTACAGGGGCGTCAGTCAGCCCCAGCATTTT. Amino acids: CASSTYRGVSQPQHF.

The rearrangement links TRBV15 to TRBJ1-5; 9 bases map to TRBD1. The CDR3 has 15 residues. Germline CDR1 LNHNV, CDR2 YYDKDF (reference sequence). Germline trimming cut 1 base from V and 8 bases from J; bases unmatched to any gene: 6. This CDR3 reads CATSRAGQGTEPQHF. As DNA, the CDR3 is TGTGCCACCAGCAGAGCGGGACAGGGTACGGAGCCCCAGCATTTT.

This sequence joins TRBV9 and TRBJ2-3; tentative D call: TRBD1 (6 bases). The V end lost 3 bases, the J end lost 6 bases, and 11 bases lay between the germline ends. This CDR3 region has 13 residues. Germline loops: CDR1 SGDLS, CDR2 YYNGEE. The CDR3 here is CASSAGQPDTQYF. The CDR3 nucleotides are TGTGCCAGCAGCGCTGGACAGCCGGATACGCAGTATTTT. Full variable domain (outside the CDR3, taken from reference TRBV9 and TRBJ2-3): DSGVTQTPKHLITATGQRVTLRCSPRSGDLSVYWYQQSLDQGLQFLIQYYNGEERAKGNILERFSAQQFPDLHSELNLSSLELGDSALYFCASSAGQPDTQYFGPGTRLTVL.

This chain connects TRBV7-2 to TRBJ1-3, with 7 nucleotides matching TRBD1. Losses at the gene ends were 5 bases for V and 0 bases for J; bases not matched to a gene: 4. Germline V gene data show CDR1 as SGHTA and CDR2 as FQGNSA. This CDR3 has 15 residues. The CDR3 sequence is CASSPGGSSGNTIYF. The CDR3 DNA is TGTGCCAGCAGCCCAGGGGGGAGCTCTGGAAACACCATATATTTT.

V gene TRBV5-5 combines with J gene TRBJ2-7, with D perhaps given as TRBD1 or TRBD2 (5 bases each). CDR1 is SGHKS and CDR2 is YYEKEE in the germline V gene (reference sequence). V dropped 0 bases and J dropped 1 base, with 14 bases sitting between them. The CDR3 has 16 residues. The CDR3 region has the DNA TGTGCCAGCAGCTTGGAAGCCCCCGGGGCTTCCTACGAGCAGTACTTC. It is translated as CASSLEAPGASYEQYF. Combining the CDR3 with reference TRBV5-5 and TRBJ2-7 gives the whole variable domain DAGVTQSPTHLIKTRGQQVTLRCSPISGHKSVSWYQQVLGQGPQFIFQYYEKEERGRGNFPDRFSARQFPNYSSELNVNALLLGDSALYLCASSLEAPGASYEQYFGPGTRLTVT.